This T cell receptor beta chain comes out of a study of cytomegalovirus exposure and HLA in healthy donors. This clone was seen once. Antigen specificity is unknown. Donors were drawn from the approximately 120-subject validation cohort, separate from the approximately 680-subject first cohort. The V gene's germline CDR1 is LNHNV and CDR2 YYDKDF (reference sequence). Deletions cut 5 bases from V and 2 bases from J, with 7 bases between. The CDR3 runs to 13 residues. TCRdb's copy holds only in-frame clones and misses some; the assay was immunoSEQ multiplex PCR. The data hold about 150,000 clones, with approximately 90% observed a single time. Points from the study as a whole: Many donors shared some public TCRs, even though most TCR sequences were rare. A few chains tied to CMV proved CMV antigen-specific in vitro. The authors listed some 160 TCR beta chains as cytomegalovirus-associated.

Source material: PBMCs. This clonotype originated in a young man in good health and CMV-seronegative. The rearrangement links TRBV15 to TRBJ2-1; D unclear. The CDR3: CATSFTAYNEQFF. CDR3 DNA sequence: TGTGCCACCAGCTTTACTGCCTACAATGAGCAGTTCTTC.